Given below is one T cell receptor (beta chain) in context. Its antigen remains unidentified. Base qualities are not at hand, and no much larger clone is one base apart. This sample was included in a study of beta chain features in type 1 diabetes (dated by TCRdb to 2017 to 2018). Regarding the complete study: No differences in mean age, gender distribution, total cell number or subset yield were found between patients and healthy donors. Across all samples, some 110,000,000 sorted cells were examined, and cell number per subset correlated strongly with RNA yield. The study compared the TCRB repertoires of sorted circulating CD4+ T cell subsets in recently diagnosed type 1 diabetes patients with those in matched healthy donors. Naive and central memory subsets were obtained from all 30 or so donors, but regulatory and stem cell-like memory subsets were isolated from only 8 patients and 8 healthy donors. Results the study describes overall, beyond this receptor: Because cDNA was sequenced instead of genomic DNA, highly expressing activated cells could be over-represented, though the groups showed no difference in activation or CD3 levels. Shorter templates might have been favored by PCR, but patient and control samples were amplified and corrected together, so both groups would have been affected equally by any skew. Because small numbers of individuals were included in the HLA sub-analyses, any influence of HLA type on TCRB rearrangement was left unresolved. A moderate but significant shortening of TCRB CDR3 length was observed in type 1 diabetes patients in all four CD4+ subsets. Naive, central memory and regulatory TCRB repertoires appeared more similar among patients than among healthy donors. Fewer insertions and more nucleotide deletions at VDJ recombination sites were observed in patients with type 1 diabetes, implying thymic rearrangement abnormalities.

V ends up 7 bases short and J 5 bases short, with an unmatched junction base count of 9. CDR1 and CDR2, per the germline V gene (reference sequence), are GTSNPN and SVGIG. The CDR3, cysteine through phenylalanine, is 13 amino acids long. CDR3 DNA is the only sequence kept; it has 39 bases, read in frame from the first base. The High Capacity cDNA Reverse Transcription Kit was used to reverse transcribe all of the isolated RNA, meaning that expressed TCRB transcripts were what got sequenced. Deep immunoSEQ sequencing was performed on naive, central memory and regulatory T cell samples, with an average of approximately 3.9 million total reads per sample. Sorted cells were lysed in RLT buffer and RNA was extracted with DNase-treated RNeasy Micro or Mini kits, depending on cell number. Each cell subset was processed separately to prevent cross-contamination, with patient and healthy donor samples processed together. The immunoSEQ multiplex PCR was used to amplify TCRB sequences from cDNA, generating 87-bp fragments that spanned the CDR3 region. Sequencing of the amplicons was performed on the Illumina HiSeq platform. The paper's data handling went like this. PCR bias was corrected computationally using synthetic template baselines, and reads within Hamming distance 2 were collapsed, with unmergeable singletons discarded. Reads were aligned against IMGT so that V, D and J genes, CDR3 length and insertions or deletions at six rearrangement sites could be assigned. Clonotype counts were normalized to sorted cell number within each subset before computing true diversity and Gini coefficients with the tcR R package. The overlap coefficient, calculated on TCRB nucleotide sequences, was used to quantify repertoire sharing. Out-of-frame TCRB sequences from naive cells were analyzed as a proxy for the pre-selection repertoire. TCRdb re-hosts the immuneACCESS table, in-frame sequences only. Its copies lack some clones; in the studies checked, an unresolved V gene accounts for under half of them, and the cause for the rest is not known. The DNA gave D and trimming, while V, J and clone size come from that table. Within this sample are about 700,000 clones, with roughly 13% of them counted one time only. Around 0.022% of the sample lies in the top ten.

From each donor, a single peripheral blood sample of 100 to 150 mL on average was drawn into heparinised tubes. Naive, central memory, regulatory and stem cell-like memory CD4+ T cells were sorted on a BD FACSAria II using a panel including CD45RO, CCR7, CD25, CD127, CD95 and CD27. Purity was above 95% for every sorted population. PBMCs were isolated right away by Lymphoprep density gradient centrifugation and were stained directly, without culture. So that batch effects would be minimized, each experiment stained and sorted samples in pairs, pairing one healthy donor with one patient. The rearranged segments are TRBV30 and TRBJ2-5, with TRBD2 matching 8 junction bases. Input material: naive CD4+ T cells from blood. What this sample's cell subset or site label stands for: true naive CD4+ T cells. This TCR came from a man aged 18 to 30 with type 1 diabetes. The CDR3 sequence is CASTIRGGETQYF. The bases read TGTGCCTCCACAATCCGGGGGGGTGAGACCCAGTACTTC.